This TCR beta chain was obtained from a study of identical twins. General study findings and limits: Out-of-frame alpha sequences common to twins exhibited a surplus of low generation probability.

Turning to this clonotype: The antigen is undetermined.

One entry per CDR3 protein, called by TCRdb with MiXCR from the 5' RACE reads. Here the sample spans about 260,000 distinct CDR3 sequences, roughly 7% being singletons. Unmatched junction bases numbered 4, after V lost 2 bases and J lost 6 bases. Per the germline V gene, CDR1 is MGHRA and CDR2 is YSYEKL. This CDR3 contains 15 residues. The same data also went into a second study, on yellow fever vaccine responses in identical twins.

Sequenced material: memory (CD45RO+) T cells sorted from blood. The chain links TRBV4-1 to TRBJ2-3; TRBD2 aligns across 11 bases. The sequence came from a woman aged 18-35 years in good health. The CDR3 loop is CASSQSPSGGDTQYF. CDR3 nucleotide sequence: TGCGCCAGCAGCCAATCCCCTAGCGGGGGGGATACGCAGTATTTT.